This T cell receptor (beta chain) emerged from a study of graft-versus-host responses after intestinal transplantation. In the study overall: Recipients had multivisceral, liver-intestinal, or isolated intestinal transplants. Every transplant recipient was induced with anti-thymocyte globulin, then maintained on tacrolimus and steroids for two to three years.

The V and J ends lost 2 bases and 1 base respectively, with 5 bases between them. Per the germline V gene, CDR1 is MNHEY and CDR2 is SVGAGI. The length of the CDR3 is 13 residues. On this clone: Its antigen is still unknown.

Some clones are missing from TCRdb's copy, which holds only in-frame ones; the method was immunoSEQ multiplex PCR. The table includes approximately 82,000 clones, 91% detected once. Study observations and caveats: Marrow from the recipient contained GvH clones, some of which had appeared first in ileum or blood. Early post-transplant falls in HvG clones accompanied the peak levels of circulating GvH clones.

V usage is TRBV6-5 and J usage is TRBJ1-2; D remains unclear. The sequenced sample was unstimulated CD4+ T cells sorted from spleen or lymph node cells, obtained before intestinal transplant. This TCR was sampled from a human donor who received an intestinal transplant. CDR3 bases: TGTGCCAGCAGTTACGAACATAACTATGGCTACACCTTC. Protein: CASSYEHNYGYTF.